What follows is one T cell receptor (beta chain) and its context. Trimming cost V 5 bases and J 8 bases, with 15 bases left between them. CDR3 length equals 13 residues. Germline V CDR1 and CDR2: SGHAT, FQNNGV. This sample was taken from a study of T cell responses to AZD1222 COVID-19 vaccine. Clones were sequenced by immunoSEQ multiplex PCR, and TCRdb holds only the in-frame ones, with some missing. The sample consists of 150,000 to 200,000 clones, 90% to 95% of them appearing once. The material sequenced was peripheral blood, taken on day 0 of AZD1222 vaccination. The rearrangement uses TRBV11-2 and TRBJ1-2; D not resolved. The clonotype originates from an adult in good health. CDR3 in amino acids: CASSLNIRTGYTF. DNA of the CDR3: TGTGCCAGCAGCCTAAACATCCGGACCGGCTACACCTTC.